The source of this TCR beta chain is a study of blood T cell repertoires in COVID-19. About the research overall: Collection of acute and convalescent COVID-19 samples took place in the United States, Italy and Spain. Sources were T cells, B-cell-depleted T cells, or PBMCs; the material itself was cDNA or gDNA.

Libraries were prepared by immunoSEQ multiplex PCR; TCRdb keeps only in-frame clonotypes and omits some of them. The repertoire holds about 480,000 clones, with around nine tenths as singletons. Recruitment covered about two dozen US areas and drew participants whose ages spanned about 18 to 100 years. This clone was observed a handful of times. V was pared by 1 base and J by 5 bases, with 5 bases of the junction left unmatched. CDR3 length: 15 residues. Germline V gene sequence: CDR1 LGHNA, CDR2 YNFKEQ. The origin of this receptor is a woman in her forties who had recovered from COVID-19. The sample consisted of PBMCs or T cells enriched from blood (not recorded which). The chain recombines TRBV4-2 with TRBJ2-5; 9 bases map to TRBD2. CDR3 sequence reads: CASSQVAGDGETQYF. In DNA form, the CDR3 reads TGTGCCAGCAGCCAAGTAGCGGGAGATGGGGAGACCCAGTACTTC.